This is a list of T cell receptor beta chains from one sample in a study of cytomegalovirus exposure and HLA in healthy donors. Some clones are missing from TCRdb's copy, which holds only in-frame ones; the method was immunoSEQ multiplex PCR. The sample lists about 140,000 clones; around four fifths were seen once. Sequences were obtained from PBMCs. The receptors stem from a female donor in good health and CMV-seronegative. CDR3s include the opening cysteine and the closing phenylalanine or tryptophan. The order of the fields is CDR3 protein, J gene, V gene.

CDR3: CASSEPRGLIQETQYF
J: TRBJ2-5
V: TRBV5-1

CDR3: CASSVEGGTGDEKLFF
J: TRBJ1-4
V: TRBV9

CDR3: CASTSLETGTNEKLFF
J: TRBJ1-4
V: TRBV28

CDR3: CASSLGLAGGRGTDTQYF
J: TRBJ2-3
V: TRBV5-1

CDR3: CAWSVNGGEAFF
J: TRBJ1-1
V: TRBV30

CDR3: CASSPGISEAFF
J: TRBJ1-1
V: TRBV5-5

CDR3: CSSSPQDGPNTGELFF
J: TRBJ2-2
V: TRBV7-9

CDR3: CASSPPGSREAFF
J: TRBJ1-1
V: TRBV27

CDR3: CAWKPPDKGDYYGYTF
J: TRBJ1-2
V: TRBV30

CDR3: CAGLDRLLGRAVINEQFF
J: TRBJ2-1
V: TRBV28

CDR3: CASSPRSVAGEFGELFF
J: TRBJ2-2
V: TRBV7-8

CDR3: CASHSSGSGADTQYF
J: TRBJ2-3
V: TRBV28

CDR3: CASSVRGQANTEAFF
J: TRBJ1-1
V: TRBV19

CDR3: CASSLFLLAGGLYNEQFF
J: TRBJ2-1
V: TRBV27

CDR3: CASSDGLSGNTIYF
J: TRBJ1-3
V: TRBV6-1

CDR3: CASSVAGAGGVETQYF
J: TRBJ2-5
V: TRBV9

CDR3: CASSLPGSEQYF
J: TRBJ2-7
V: TRBV7-3

CDR3: CSARLPREQFF
J: TRBJ2-1
V: TRBV20-1

CDR3: CASSDGQGVIETQYF
J: TRBJ2-5
V: TRBV10-1

CDR3: CASSLATGTQYF
J: TRBJ2-5
V: TRBV5-4

CDR3: CASSEYVAPDYNEQFF
J: TRBJ2-1
V: TRBV2

CDR3: CSVDRQGLNTEAFF
J: TRBJ1-1
V: TRBV29-1